These 16 T cell receptor beta chains were sequenced from one sample in a study of T-cell reconstitution after alpha-beta-depleted transplantation in children. Researchers prepared the TCRbeta library using unique molecular identifiers, the study reports. TCRdb reprocessed the PCR reads with MiXCR, giving one entry per CDR3 protein. The sample lists more than 500,000 distinct CDR3 sequences, around 10% occurring once. This specimen consisted of PBMCs, mostly from graft donor cells, obtained 180 days after TCRalphabeta/CD19-depleted stem cell transplant. Source of these receptors: a female patient aged 2 to 10 who had a stem cell transplant for aplastic anemia, so the T cells may come from the graft donor.

This clonotype was picked up a small number of times. The chain employs TRBV4-3 and TRBJ2-5; the D is unclear. Trimming took 3 bases from V and 0 from J, leaving 5 bases between them. This CDR3 has 13 residues. Germline CDR1 is LGHNA and CDR2 is YSLEER. DNA for the CDR3: TGCGCCAGCAGCCAGTCTAACCAAGAGACCCAGTACTTC. Translating gives CASSQSNQETQYF.

CDR3 loop: CASSLLWDRGLGTNEKLFF. The CDR3 coding sequence is TGCGCCAGCAGTCTCTTGTGGGACAGGGGGTTAGGAACTAATGAAAAACTGTTTTTT. The V call is TRBV4-1, the J call TRBJ1-4; TRBD1 matches at 11 bases. Germline V gene data show CDR1 as MGHRA and CDR2 as YSYEKL. Trimming took 6 bases from V and 1 from J; bases not matched to a gene: 13. The CDR3 totals 19 residues.

This clonotype came up many times. CDR3 region: CASGLTGIYEQFF. The CDR3 DNA follows: TGTGCCAGCGGGTTAACAGGGATCTATGAGCAGTTCTTC. V usage is TRBV12-3 or TRBV12-4 and J usage is TRBJ2-1; possibly TRBD1 for D (6 bases). Trimming left V 8 bases short and J 8 bases short, with 16 bases between. The CDR3 totals 13 residues.

This clonotype was counted between two and nine times. The chain recombines TRBV10-3 with TRBJ2-5; tentative D call: TRBD1 (5 bases). CDR1 and CDR2 (germline): ENHRY, SYGVKD. V lost 4 bases, J lost 1 base, and 13 bases lay in between. CDR3 length: 15 residues. The CDR3 sequence: CAISGSTVSQETQYF. The CDR3 DNA is TGTGCCATCAGTGGATCGACAGTCTCCCAAGAGACCCAGTACTTC.

This clonotype has only a few counts. This chain uses TRBV29-1 with TRBJ1-4; D remains ambiguous. This CDR3 has 15 amino acids. The V gene's germline CDR1 is SQVTM and CDR2 ANQGSEA. V was clipped by 3 bases and J by 0 bases, with 11 bases between them. CDR3 nucleotide sequence: TGCAGCGTTGACTTCGGCGGGCCAACTAATGAAAAACTGTTTTTT. The encoded protein is CSVDFGGPTNEKLFF.

V usage is TRBV30 and J usage is TRBJ2-3; 11 bases fit TRBD2. The ends lost 3 bases at V and 5 bases at J; junction bases unmatched: 4. Germline CDR1 reads GTSNPN; CDR2 reads SVGIG (reference sequence). The CDR3 is 14 residues long. The CDR3 spells CAWRLAGGGDTQYF. CDR3 in DNA: TGTGCCTGGAGGCTAGCGGGAGGAGGAGATACGCAGTATTTT.

In this sample, this clonotype turned up a few times. The V call is TRBV27, the J call TRBJ1-2, with 7 bases lining up with TRBD1. The CDR3 consists of 14 residues. Germline lookup yields CDR1 MNHEY and CDR2 SMNVEV (reference sequence). After removal of 3 bases from V and 7 bases from J, the junction contained 8 bases not matched to a gene. The CDR3, as DNA: TGTGCCAGCAGTTTCGCGACAGGGCTAGGTGGCTACACCTTC. Protein product: CASSFATGLGGYTF.

The rearrangement joins TRBV11-3 to TRBJ2-2; 11 nucleotides align to TRBD1. Germline trimming cut 5 bases from V and 5 bases from J; bases unmatched to any gene: 10. CDR3 size: 17 residues. CDR1 SGHNT and CDR2 YENEEA come from the germline V gene. The CDR3 spells CASSLAGTGGGTGELFF. The CDR3 DNA sequence: TGTGCCAGCAGCCTCGCCGGGACAGGGGGGGGGACCGGGGAGCTGTTTTTT.

This clonotype was recorded at least ten times. This chain joins TRBV7-3 and TRBJ2-3; 12 positions agree with TRBD2. Per germline, CDR1 SGHTA and CDR2 FQGTGA. V was clipped by 5 bases and J by 2 bases; unmatched bases: 11. This CDR3 has 18 residues. In DNA, the CDR3 is TGTGCCAGCAGCGAACACGGGACTAGCGGGTTCTACACAGATACGCAGTATTTT. Protein: CASSEHGTSGFYTDTQYF.

As concerns this clonotype: Given a much more abundant clone one base away, this may be a read error. V and J are TRBV11-1 and TRBJ1-1, with D possibly TRBD1 on 5 matching bases. Trimming left V 7 bases short and J 6 bases short, with 9 bases between. Germline-derived CDR1 and CDR2 are SGHAT and FQDESV (reference sequence). The CDR3 covers 11 residues. The CDR3 bases are TGTGCCAGCAAGTGGGGGTCTGAAGCTTTCTTT. Its translation: CASKWGSEAFF.

V usage is TRBV28 and J usage is TRBJ2-5; 7 positions agree with TRBD2. The V and J ends lost 5 bases and 1 base, in that order; junction bases with no gene match: 10. This CDR3 comprises 16 residues. Germline V gene data show CDR1 as MDHEN and CDR2 as SYDVKM. The CDR3 protein is CASSALAGGLQETQYF. In DNA form, the CDR3 reads TGTGCCAGCAGTGCCTTAGCGGGTGGGCTCCAAGAGACCCAGTACTTC.

This clonotype has just a few counts. V is TRBV24-1 and J is TRBJ2-3; 10 bases match TRBD1. CDR1 and CDR2 from the germline V gene are KGHDR and SFDVKD. V lost 2 bases, J lost 3 bases, and 1 base stayed unmatched. The CDR3 loop spans 15 amino acids. The CDR3 DNA follows: TGTGCCACCAGTGATTGGGGACAGGGGACAGATACGCAGTATTTT. Protein sequence: CATSDWGQGTDTQYF.

The chain carries TRBV6-5 and TRBJ1-6; D call uncertain. Germline-derived CDR1 and CDR2 are MNHEY and SVGAGI. V lost 3 bases and J 8 bases, leaving 20 bases between the germline ends. The CDR3 has 17 residues. Here the CDR3 DNA reads TGTGCCAGCAGTTATACCAATCAGGTTTCTTGGGATTCACCCCTCCACTTT. This sequence encodes CASSYTNQVSWDSPLHF.

V and J are TRBV7-2 and TRBJ2-1; D might be TRBD1 or TRBD2, each matching 5 bases. This CDR3 comprises 14 residues. In germline, CDR1 is SGHTA, CDR2 FQGNSA. V lost 3 bases to trimming and J lost 4 bases, with 10 bases between them. The DNA for the CDR3 is TGTGCCAGCAGCTTCTTGAGGGGATACAATGAGCAGTTCTTC. It encodes CASSFLRGYNEQFF.

This clonotype showed up just a few times. The chain joins TRBV28 to TRBJ2-1; D is ambiguous. Trimming took 1 base from V and 0 from J, leaving 10 bases between them. This CDR3 has 16 amino acids. Germline CDR1 is MDHEN and CDR2 is SYDVKM. The CDR3 region has the DNA TGTGCCAGCAGTTTATTCGGCCGGAGCTCCTACAATGAGCAGTTCTTC. Its translation: CASSLFGRSSYNEQFF.

The chain links TRBV28 to TRBJ2-5; TRBD1 matches 7 bases. Trimming at V came to 5 bases and at J to 4 bases, leaving 10 bases not matched to a gene. The germline gives CDR1 MDHEN, CDR2 SYDVKM. The CDR3 has 15 residues. CDR3 residues: CASSPPKGAGETQYF. In DNA, the CDR3 is TGTGCCAGCAGTCCCCCCAAGGGGGCCGGAGAGACCCAGTACTTC.